What follows are 3 T cell receptor beta chains derived from one specimen sequenced in a study of identical twins. MiXCR, run by TCRdb on the 5' RACE reads, gives a single entry per CDR3 protein. The sample has approximately 240,000 distinct CDR3 sequences, around 15% seen once. Sequenced input: memory (CD45RO+) T cells sorted from blood. The receptors were sampled from a young woman in good health.

This clonotype turned up a few times. The chain links TRBV28 to TRBJ2-7; D may match TRBD1 or TRBD2 (5 bases each). Germline CDR1 reads MDHEN; CDR2 reads SYDVKM. V was cut by 8 bases and J by 3 bases, with 17 bases left in between. CDR3 size: 14 residues. The CDR3 here is CASQGPLGIYEQYF. CDR3 coding DNA: TGTGCCAGCCAGGGACCCCTCGGGATCTACGAGCAGTACTTC.

This clonotype was seen only a few times. This chain links TRBV6-1 with TRBJ1-5; no clear D. Germline V gives CDR1 MNHNS, CDR2 SASEGT. CDR3 length: 14 amino acids. V dropped 5 bases and J dropped 1 base, with 9 bases sitting between them. The CDR3 reads CASSRTASNQPQHF. The DNA for the CDR3 is TGTGCCAGCAGTAGGACGGCAAGCAATCAGCCCCAGCATTTT.

This clonotype has a handful of counts. The CDR3 loop is CASSQQRSSGYTGELFF. CDR3 coding DNA: TGCGCCAGCAGCCAACAAAGGTCGTCGGGTTACACCGGGGAGCTGTTTTTT. The rearrangement uses TRBV4-1 and TRBJ2-2, with D unclear. Germline-derived CDR1 and CDR2 are MGHRA and YSYEKL. The CDR3 spans 17 residues. Trimming took 2 bases from V and 3 from J, leaving 16 bases between them.